This paragraph reports one TCR beta chain. Its specificity is not known. This CDR3 is 15 amino acids long. With V trimmed by 0 bases and J by 4 bases, 6 bases remained unmatched. Looked up from germline, CDR1 is SGHNT and CDR2 is YYREEE (reference sequence). Here immunoSEQ multiplex PCR was the method, and the copy in TCRdb shows in-frame clones only, minus some. The sample consists of around 46,000 clones, 65% to 80% of them appearing once. This sample is drawn from a study of vaccination effects on CD4 cells after COVID-19. General observations from the study: Convalescent patients numbered few in the study; early post-infection timepoints were missing entirely. Marked contraction was observed in infection-induced and vaccine-induced clones late after vaccination.

Following 10 days of culture, CD4+ T cells were isolated. The clonotype comes from a human donor who received a COVID-19 vaccine. This specimen consisted of CD4+ T cells from PBMCs cultured without peptide, obtained before COVID-19 vaccination. The V gene is TRBV5-4, the J gene TRBJ2-5; TRBD1 matches at 7 bases. The CDR3 loop is CASSLGRQGGETQYF. The CDR3 nucleotides read TGTGCCAGCAGCTTGGGGCGACAGGGCGGAGAGACCCAGTACTTC.